The source of this T cell receptor (beta chain) is a study of blood T cells in healthy people across ages. General study results and limits: Greater diversity and more naive CD4+ cells were seen in long-lived donors than in aged donors. Getting older went along with TCR beta diversity per million T cells dropping roughly linearly.

This clonotype was seen more than once but under ten times. What it recognizes is unknown. A second PCR of about 7 to 12 cycles used a sample-barcoded 5' primer and a J-beta primer mix. TCRdb itself ran the 5' RACE reads through MiXCR, one entry per CDR3 protein. The sample carries hundreds of thousands of distinct CDR3 sequences, roughly 44% recorded once. Germline V gives CDR1 MNHNY, CDR2 SVGAGI (reference sequence). This CDR3 has 16 amino acids. The ends were cut back, 0 bases at V and 6 bases at J, with 18 bases in the middle. V is TRBV6-6 and J is TRBJ2-7; the D call may be TRBD1 or TRBD2 (6 bases each). This clonotype originated in a man in his sixties in good health. The sample comprised blood. The CDR3: CASSYSQGGLSSEQYF. The CDR3 DNA sequence: TGTGCCAGCAGTTACTCACAGGGAGGCCTTTCTAGCGAGCAGTACTTC.